One sample yielded the 21 T cell receptor beta chains listed below, sequenced in a study of OX40 agonist ivuxolimab in advanced cancers. Profiled with immunoSEQ multiplex PCR; TCRdb holds only in-frame clones, not every one. This table holds about 80,000 clones, about 86% found once. Sequencing was performed on CD4+ or CD8+ T cells sorted from blood, taken in a trial of the OX40 agonist ivuxolimab. These receptors were taken from an adult with an advanced solid tumor such as melanoma, head and neck, liver or kidney cancer.

The chain is built from TRBV6-5 and TRBJ1-1, with a tentative D call TRBD1 (5 bases). Germline lookup yields CDR1 MNHEY and CDR2 SVGAGI. V was clipped by 8 bases and J by 3 bases, with 13 bases between them. The CDR3 covers 13 residues. The CDR3 bases are TGTGCCAGCGAGGGGCAGGGCTACACTGAAGCTTTCTTT. Translating it yields CASEGQGYTEAFF.

The CDR3 loop reads CASSQDLGATDTQYF. CDR3 nucleotides: TGCGCCAGCAGCCAAGACTTGGGGGCCACAGATACGCAGTATTTT. This chain connects TRBV4-1 to TRBJ2-3; D is perhaps TRBD1 (6 bases). This CDR3 is 15 amino acids long. V lost 0 bases, J lost 2 bases, and 9 bases lay in between. In germline, CDR1 is MGHRA, CDR2 YSYEKL.

The rearrangement joins TRBV7-2 to TRBJ1-1, with D uncertain. Trimming stripped 2 bases from V and 2 bases from J, with 12 bases between. The CDR3 is made up of 15 amino acids. Germline CDR1 and CDR2: SGHTA and FQGNSA. The CDR3 region is CASSLRNRINTEAFF. The CDR3 coding sequence is TGTGCCAGCAGCTTAAGGAATAGGATTAACACTGAAGCTTTCTTT.

This rearrangement joins TRBV11-2 to TRBJ2-1; a weak D match, TRBD1 (8 bases). The V gene's germline CDR1 is SGHAT and CDR2 FQNNGV. The CDR3 length is 16 residues. The ends were cut back, 5 bases at V and 0 bases at J, with 14 bases in the middle. CDR3: CASSNRGGRSYNEQFF. DNA for the CDR3: TGTGCCAGCAGCAACAGGGGGGGCCGCTCCTACAATGAGCAGTTCTTC. Variable domain in full (rest from reference TRBV11-2 and TRBJ2-1): EAGVAQSPRYKIIEKRQSVAFWCNPISGHATLYWYQQILGQGPKLLIQFQNNGVVDDSQLPKDRFSAERLKGVDSTLKIQPAKLEDSAVYLCASSNRGGRSYNEQFFGPGTRLTVL.

The genes are TRBV7-2 and TRBJ1-1; 7 bases line up with TRBD1. The J segment lost 1 base and the V segment lost 4 bases, leaving 6 bases of the junction unmatched. Per germline, CDR1 SGHTA and CDR2 FQGNSA. The CDR3 extends over 15 amino acids. CDR3 amino acids: CASSSPGQPNTEAFF. The CDR3 DNA is TGTGCCAGCAGCTCCCCGGGACAGCCGAACACTGAAGCTTTCTTT. Supplemented by reference TRBV7-2 and TRBJ1-1, the full variable domain reads GAGVSQSPSNKVTEKGKDVELRCDPISGHTALYWYRQSLGQGLEFLIYFQGNSAPDKSGLPSDRFSAERTGGSVSTLTIQRTQQEDSAVYLCASSSPGQPNTEAFFGQGTRLTVV.

A few counts support this clone. The J gene is TRBJ2-1, the V gene TRBV7-6; no clear D. The V end was cut by 4 bases, the J end by 5 bases, with 15 bases between. The CDR3 loop spans 15 amino acids. The germline V gene encodes CDR1 SGHVS and CDR2 FNYEAQ. The CDR3 nucleotides are TGTGCCAGCAGCTCTGGGTATGGGGTTCACAATGAGCAGTTCTTC. Its protein is CASSSGYGVHNEQFF.

The gene calls are TRBV19 and TRBJ2-1, with 8 positions matching TRBD2. This CDR3 is 16 amino acids long. V shed 3 bases and J 7 bases; nucleotides not matched to a gene: 11. Per germline, CDR1 LNHDA and CDR2 SQIVND (reference sequence). The CDR3 protein is CASSISGGRRRNEQFF. The CDR3 DNA is TGTGCCAGTAGTATCTCTGGCGGGAGGAGGAGAAATGAGCAGTTCTTC.

V usage is TRBV25-1 and J usage is TRBJ1-2; TRBD1 is a possible D gene (5 bases). Germline V lookup: CDR1 MGHDK, CDR2 SYGVNS. The CDR3 totals 11 residues. V lost 8 bases and J lost 4, with 8 bases in between. The CDR3 DNA is TGTGCCAGCGGGACGGGCTATGGCTACACCTTC. Amino acids: CASGTGYGYTF.

The sample holds one count of this clone. V usage is TRBV11-2 and J usage is TRBJ2-7, with unresolved D. CDR3 length equals 12 residues. Looked up from germline, CDR1 is SGHAT and CDR2 is FQNNGV. The V and J ends lost 3 bases and 5 bases respectively, with 8 bases between them. The CDR3 is CASSFSRDEQYF. CDR3 bases: TGTGCCAGCAGCTTTTCCAGAGACGAGCAGTACTTC.

This chain uses TRBV9 with TRBJ2-1; TRBD2 aligns across 8 bases. CDR3 length equals 15 residues. With 4 bases clipped from V and 6 bases from J, the junction kept 9 bases outside the gene matches. Germline CDR1 is SGDLS and CDR2 is YYNGEE. The CDR3 sequence is CASSRSSGGINEQFF. Here the CDR3 DNA reads TGTGCCAGCAGCCGTAGTTCGGGAGGGATCAATGAGCAGTTCTTC.

This chain joins TRBV5-1 and TRBJ2-1; the match to TRBD2 covers 12 bases. V lost 0 bases, J lost 7 bases, and 5 bases stayed unmatched. Germline V gives CDR1 SGHRS, CDR2 YFSETQ. The CDR3 loop spans 16 amino acids. The DNA for the CDR3 is TGCGCCAGCAGCTTGGGACTAGCGGGAGATAGTAATGAGCAGTTCTTC. Translating gives CASSLGLAGDSNEQFF.

In this sample, this clone turned up once. An end of the junction differs from the germline gene, which may be a read error. This chain uses TRBV19 with TRBJ2-3; 8 bases fit TRBD1. There are 15 residues in the CDR3. The germline V gene encodes CDR1 LNHDA and CDR2 SQIVND (reference sequence). In DNA, the CDR3 is TGTGCCAGTAGTCTAGACAGGGGATGGGCAGATACGCAGTATTTT. This translates into CASSLDRGWADTQYF.

The sample holds one count of this clone. The rearrangement joins TRBV7-2 to TRBJ1-2, with TRBD1 as a possible D gene (6 bases). The CDR3 runs 15 residues. Germline V gene data show CDR1 as SGHTA and CDR2 as FQGNSA. Trimming removed 1 base from V and 5 bases from J, with 14 bases in between. CDR3 residues: CASSLGQAINYGYTF. CDR3 DNA sequence: TGTGCCAGCAGCTTAGGACAGGCGATCAATTATGGCTACACCTTC.

The table lists this clone with a count of one. The rearrangement uses TRBV6-5 and TRBJ2-7; D perhaps matches TRBD2 (6 bases). V lost 6 bases and J 2 bases, leaving 14 bases between the germline ends. The CDR3 length is 14 residues. CDR1 is MNHEY, CDR2 SVGAGI, per germline. CDR3 sequence (DNA): TGTGCCAGCAGACTTAGCGGAAAGACCTACGAGCAGTACTTC. Translating it yields CASRLSGKTYEQYF.

The chain combines TRBV6-6 with TRBJ1-6; unclear D gene. The ends were cut back, 6 bases at V and 7 bases at J, with 19 bases in the middle. From germline, CDR1 is MNHNY and CDR2 SVGAGI (reference sequence). This CDR3 region has 16 residues. The CDR3 bases are TGTGCCAGCAGACTACCAGGAGGAGGTGGGAATTCACCCCTCCACTTT. It is translated as CASRLPGGGGNSPLHF.

The V call is TRBV5-1, the J call TRBJ2-3; 13 positions match TRBD2. This CDR3 region has 17 residues. V trimming: 3 bases; J trimming: 0 bases; junction bases outside the gene matches: 4. The germline V gene has CDR1 SGHRS and CDR2 YFSETQ. The CDR3 DNA is TGCGCCAGCAGCTCCGGACTAGCGGGGGCTAGCACAGATACGCAGTATTTT. As protein: CASSSGLAGASTDTQYF.

The chain combines TRBV30 with TRBJ1-2, with D perhaps matching TRBD1 (6 bases). In germline, CDR1 is GTSNPN, CDR2 SVGIG (reference sequence). CDR3 length: 13 residues. The V end was cut by 3 bases, the J end by 2 bases, with 10 bases between. In nucleotides, the CDR3 is TGTGCCTGGAGGGCGGGGGCCAACTATGGCTACACCTTC. It codes for CAWRAGANYGYTF.

As concerns this clone: One end of the junction varies from germline; a read error may be responsible. The chain is built from TRBV11-2 and TRBJ2-3, with D perhaps TRBD2 (6 bases). Germline V gives CDR1 SGHAT, CDR2 FQNNGV. The CDR3 runs 15 residues. The CDR3 DNA follows: TGTGCCGGCAGCCACGGTTCGACGCGGGGAGATACGCAGTATTTT. It yields the protein CAGSHGSTRGDTQYF.

J is TRBJ1-2 and V is TRBV28, with D perhaps TRBD1 (5 bases). Per germline, CDR1 MDHEN and CDR2 SYDVKM. Trimming stripped 8 bases from V and 1 base from J, with 38 bases between. This CDR3 is 22 amino acids long. The chain's CDR3 is CASLFWPQASGGPSSLNYGYTF. CDR3 sequence (DNA): TGTGCCAGCCTCTTTTGGCCACAGGCGTCTGGCGGACCGTCGTCCCTTAACTATGGCTACACCTTC.

This clone came up a few times. Different DNA sequences within this sample yield the same CDR3. The chain uses TRBV4-1 and TRBJ2-7; 7 bases line up with TRBD1. J was trimmed by 3 bases and V by 3 bases; bases with no gene match: 5. The germline V gene has CDR1 MGHRA and CDR2 YSYEKL. CDR3 length equals 14 residues. For the CDR3, the DNA is TGCGCCAGCAGCCAGGGACAGCAGTACTACGAGCAGTACTTC. Encoded protein: CASSQGQQYYEQYF.

The rearrangement joins TRBV5-6 to TRBJ2-1, with a weak D call TRBD1 (6 bases). V was shortened by 0 bases and J by 9 bases, with 16 bases between the two germline ends. The CDR3 consists of 15 residues. Germline CDR1 SGHDT, CDR2 YYEEEE. CDR3 nucleotide sequence: TGTGCCAGCAGCTTGGCCGAGGCAGGGGTTGGTGAGCAGTTCTTC. Its translation is CASSLAEAGVGEQFF. Using reference TRBV5-6 and TRBJ2-1 for the parts outside the CDR3, the full variable domain is DAGVTQSPTHLIKTRGQQVTLRCSPKSGHDTVSWYQQALGQGPQFIFQYYEEEERQRGNFPDRFSGHQFPNYSSELNVNALLLGDSALYLCASSLAEAGVGEQFFGPGTRLTVL.